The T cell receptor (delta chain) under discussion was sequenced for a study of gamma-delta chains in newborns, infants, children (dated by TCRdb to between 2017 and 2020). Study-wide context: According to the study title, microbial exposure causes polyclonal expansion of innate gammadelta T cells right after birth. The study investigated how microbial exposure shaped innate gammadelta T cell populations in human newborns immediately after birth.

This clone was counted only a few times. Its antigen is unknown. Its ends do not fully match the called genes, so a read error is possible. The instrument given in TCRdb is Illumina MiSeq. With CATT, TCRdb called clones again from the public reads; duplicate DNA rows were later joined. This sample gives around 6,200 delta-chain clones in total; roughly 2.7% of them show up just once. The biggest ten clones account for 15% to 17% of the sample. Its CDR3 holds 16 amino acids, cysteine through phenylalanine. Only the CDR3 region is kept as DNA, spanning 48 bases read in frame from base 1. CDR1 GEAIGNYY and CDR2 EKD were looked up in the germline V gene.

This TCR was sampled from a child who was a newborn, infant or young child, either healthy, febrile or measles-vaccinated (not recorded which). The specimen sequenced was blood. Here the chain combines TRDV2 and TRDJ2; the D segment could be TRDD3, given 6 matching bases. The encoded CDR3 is CACDTMGANLTAQLFF. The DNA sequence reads TGTGCCTGTGACACGATGGGGGCTAATTTGACAGCCCAACTCTTCTTT.